This is a list of T cell receptor beta chains from one sample in a study of regulatory T cells in long-lasting Graves disease. TCRdb re-called the multiplex PCR reads with MiXCR, one entry per CDR3 protein. Of some 440,000 distinct CDR3 sequences in the sample, roughly 20% are singletons; the top ten hold approximately 7.8%. Material: peripheral blood mononuclear cells (PBMCs), obtained when the disease was refractory, from a patient treated with antithyroid drugs. These receptors were obtained from a female donor with Graves disease. Each CDR3 is given with its conserved first and last residue.

J gene,V gene,CDR3 protein
TRBJ2-2,TRBV24-1,CATRASPTGELFF
TRBJ2-2,TRBV20-1,CSARGGDTNTGELFF
TRBJ1-1,TRBV19,CASSIESGRGTEAFF
TRBJ1-4,TRBV4-3,CASSQDPGQGGEKLFF
TRBJ2-2,TRBV29-1,CSVVPVNTGELFF
TRBJ1-1,TRBV11-2,CASSSASRSAFF
TRBJ2-7,TRBV4-1,CASSRRDTSYEQYF
TRBJ2-7,TRBV7-8,CASSLAEVGREQYF
TRBJ2-7,TRBV4-2,CASSQVVGGGTRREQYF
TRBJ1-1,TRBV11-1,CASPKDRDGTEAFF
TRBJ2-2,TRBV25-1,CASTRTGGSTGELFF
TRBJ1-5,TRBV6-2/TRBV6-3,CASSYSGGFNQPQHF
TRBJ1-4,TRBV12-3/TRBV12-4,CASSPHGEKLFF
TRBJ2-7,TRBV7-9,CASSLEPGQDTFYEQYF
TRBJ2-7,TRBV3-1,CASSPGLAGDYEQYF
TRBJ1-2,TRBV6-5,CASSYSSGPNYGYTF
TRBJ2-4,TRBV7-2,CASSLGQGLAKNIQYF
TRBJ1-1,TRBV27,CASRVGTWALAFF
TRBJ2-7,TRBV7-3,CASSLLAGDNEQYF
TRBJ1-2,TRBV20-1,CSAQASAANYGYTF
TRBJ2-7,TRBV7-8,CASIHRQGKTHSYEQYF
TRBJ1-1,TRBV30,CAWSPAGPKAFF
TRBJ1-5,TRBV6-2/TRBV6-3,CASSYGGGGNQPQHF
TRBJ2-3,TRBV10-3,CAISDYLGSRGNTQYF
TRBJ2-7,TRBV3-1,CASSPGLASAYEQYF
TRBJ1-2,TRBV20-1,CSARTQENYGYTF
TRBJ1-1,TRBV15,CATSKGGVDTEAFF
TRBJ2-4,TRBV20-1,CSARDPTPLAKNIQYF
TRBJ2-7,TRBV9,CASSVGGQGAGEQYF
TRBJ1-2,TRBV7-2,CASSKRTGLSYGYTF
TRBJ2-7,TRBV28,CASSSLRDRSYEQYF
TRBJ2-7,TRBV7-2,CASGPAAGVVYEQYF
TRBJ2-5,TRBV11-2,CASSPVGSQYQETQYF
TRBJ2-7,TRBV7-2,CASSFPGTEQYF
TRBJ2-7,TRBV7-2,CASSPRGGIGEQYF
TRBJ2-5,TRBV13,CASSLYSDRRETQYF
TRBJ2-2,TRBV5-1,CASSSQPVNTGELFF
TRBJ1-1,TRBV28,CASNLAGPKTEAFF
TRBJ1-6,TRBV27,CASKPDGTISGSPLHF
TRBJ2-7,TRBV28,CASSLRERSSYEQYF
TRBJ2-2,TRBV3-1,CASSHGSGELFF
TRBJ1-1,TRBV20-1,CSASPPWGHSNTEAFF
TRBJ1-3,TRBV7-2,CASSEQGPRSGNTIYF
TRBJ2-5,TRBV4-1,CASSQDLTGLTNEGQGTQYF
TRBJ2-3,TRBV9,CASSASTRRVDDTQYF
TRBJ2-5,TRBV11-1,CASSWLAGGPGEAQYF
TRBJ1-5,TRBV19,CASSIAAGNQPQHF
TRBJ2-7,TRBV5-1,CASSLSWNEQYF
TRBJ1-6,TRBV12-3/TRBV12-4,CASSYQAGTGGDSPLHF
TRBJ1-5,TRBV6-2/TRBV6-3,CASSPTSNQPQHF
TRBJ2-2,TRBV6-1,CASSPYRRSGELFF
TRBJ2-7,TRBV6-1,CASRADSYEQYF
TRBJ2-7,TRBV4-3,CASSQEFFPGSAYEQYF
TRBJ2-5,TRBV7-8,CASNPDRAQETQYF